These 18 T cell receptor beta chains were sequenced from one sample in a study of blood T cell repertoires in COVID-19. The data were produced by immunoSEQ multiplex PCR, yet TCRdb's version contains in-frame clones alone and is incomplete. Here the sample spans approximately 170,000 clones, roughly 90% being singletons. Sequencing was carried out using peripheral blood. Receptors originate from a woman aged 70-85 years with acute or convalescent COVID-19.

This clone was seen only once. V gene TRBV5-1 combines with J gene TRBJ2-1; TRBD2 matches 10 bases. In germline, CDR1 is SGHRS, CDR2 YFSETQ. After removal of 0 bases from V and 6 bases from J, the junction contained 6 bases not matched to a gene. The CDR3 loop spans 16 amino acids. In nucleotides, the CDR3 is TGCGCCAGCAGCTTGGAGAGGTCTAGCGGGAGCAATGAGCAGTTCTTC. Amino acids: CASSLERSSGSNEQFF.

This sequence joins TRBV25-1 and TRBJ1-6; 7 nucleotides align to TRBD1. The germline CDR1 and CDR2 sequences are MGHDK and SYGVNS. The CDR3 length is 13 residues. Trimming took 5 bases from V and 10 from J; bases not matched to a gene: 5. CDR3 sequence: CASSTTGPSPLHF. The DNA for the CDR3 is TGTGCCAGCAGTACGACAGGGCCGTCACCCCTCCACTTT.

This clone was seen a handful of times. CDR3 in amino acids: CATSDYRDSYGYTF. The CDR3 DNA follows: TGTGCCACCAGTGACTATCGGGACAGCTATGGCTACACCTTC. The gene calls are TRBV24-1 and TRBJ1-2, with TRBD1 identical over 7 bases. CDR1 is KGHDR, CDR2 SFDVKD, per germline. After removal of 4 bases from V and 4 bases from J, the junction contained 5 bases not matched to a gene. The CDR3 totals 14 residues.

The CDR3 DNA follows: TGCGCCAGCTCATATAGCGGATACGAGCAGTACTTC. Translation: CASSYSGYEQYF. The gene calls are TRBV5-1 and TRBJ2-7, with D possibly being TRBD2 (6 bases). The CDR3 sequence is 12 residues long. Trimming removed 7 bases at V and 4 bases at J, with 12 bases between. Germline V gene lookup returns CDR1 SGHRS and CDR2 YFSETQ.

This rearrangement joins TRBV19 to TRBJ2-1; unclear D gene. The CDR3 runs 17 residues. V lost 4 bases, J lost 0 bases, and 16 bases lay in between. The germline V gene has CDR1 LNHDA and CDR2 SQIVND (reference sequence). This CDR3 is CASSTRGRGSSYNEQFF. The CDR3 coding sequence is TGTGCCAGTAGTACTCGAGGCCGCGGAAGCTCCTACAATGAGCAGTTCTTC.

The chain combines TRBV5-1 with TRBJ1-4; no clear D gene. The V end was cut by 5 bases, the J end by 0 bases, with 8 bases between. CDR1 is SGHRS, CDR2 YFSETQ, per germline. CDR3 size: 14 residues. CDR3 bases: TGCGCCAGCAGACCCTATGCAACTAATGAAAAACTGTTTTTT. The encoded protein is CASRPYATNEKLFF.

The V gene is TRBV7-2, the J gene TRBJ1-2, with 8 bases identical to TRBD1. The CDR3 has 15 amino acids. V lost 6 bases, J lost 6 bases, and 12 bases stayed unmatched. The V gene's germline CDR1 is SGHTA and CDR2 FQGNSA. CDR3 amino acids: CASSAVQGASDGYTF. CDR3 DNA: TGTGCCAGCAGTGCTGTTCAGGGGGCGTCTGATGGCTACACCTTC.

The rearrangement uses TRBV6-5 and TRBJ1-1; 8 nucleotides line up with TRBD1. CDR1 and CDR2 from the germline V gene are MNHEY and SVGAGI. The CDR3 runs to 14 residues. The ends lost 6 bases at V and 3 bases at J; junction bases unmatched: 6. The CDR3 loop reads CASRHRGAYTEAFF. The DNA of the CDR3 is TGTGCCAGCAGACACAGGGGGGCCTACACTGAAGCTTTCTTT.

The chain uses TRBV6-5 and TRBJ1-2; 10 nucleotides align to TRBD1. This CDR3 spans 14 amino acids. Germline CDR1 reads MNHEY; CDR2 reads SVGAGI. After removal of 5 bases from V and 5 bases from J, the junction contained 5 bases not matched to a gene. CDR3 sequence: CASSHGQGGYGYTF. The CDR3 region has the DNA TGTGCCAGCAGTCACGGACAGGGGGGGTATGGCTACACCTTC.

The rearrangement joins TRBV4-2 to TRBJ2-2; 7 bases are shared with TRBD2. J lost 1 base, V lost 0 bases, and 2 bases had no gene match. The CDR3 runs 16 residues. Germline lookup yields CDR1 LGHNA and CDR2 YNFKEQ. In nucleotides, the CDR3 is TGTGCCAGCAGCCAAGAGTTAGCGGGGAACACCGGGGAGCTGTTTTTT. Translated, it gives CASSQELAGNTGELFF.

This chain uses TRBV25-1 with TRBJ1-1; D perhaps matches TRBD1 (5 bases). From germline, CDR1 is MGHDK and CDR2 SYGVNS. This CDR3 spans 15 amino acids. The V and J ends lost 6 bases and 5 bases respectively, with 19 bases between them. As DNA, the CDR3 is TGTGCCAGCAGCTTCTCTGCGGGGGGATGGACTGAAGCTTTCTTT. As protein: CASSFSAGGWTEAFF. Supplemented by reference TRBV25-1 and TRBJ1-1, the full variable domain reads EADIYQTPRYLVIGTGKKITLECSQTMGHDKMYWYQQDPGMELHLIHYSYGVNSTEKGDLSSESTVSRIRTEHFPLTLESARPSHTSQYLCASSFSAGGWTEAFFGQGTRLTVV.

The chain links TRBV11-2 to TRBJ1-1; 8 nucleotides align to TRBD1. Germline V gene lookup returns CDR1 SGHAT and CDR2 FQNNGV. Trimming removed 5 bases from V and 5 bases from J; junction bases left unmatched: 10. This CDR3 region has 15 residues. CDR3 DNA sequence: TGTGCCAGCAGCCCCACCGACAGGGGTAGGACTGAAGCTTTCTTT. Its protein is CASSPTDRGRTEAFF.

V and J are TRBV19 and TRBJ1-3; a possible D gene is TRBD1 (5 bases). Trimming removed 4 bases at V and 4 bases at J, with 14 bases between. The CDR3 consists of 15 residues. Germline lookup yields CDR1 LNHDA and CDR2 SQIVND (reference sequence). CDR3 nucleotide sequence: TGTGCCAGTAGTACCCGCGGGGGTGACGGAAACACCATATATTTT. Its translation: CASSTRGGDGNTIYF.

The V gene is TRBV3-1 (or the pseudogene TRBV3-2), the J gene TRBJ1-1; tentative D call: TRBD1 (5 bases). Trimming stripped 5 bases from V and 1 base from J, with 14 bases between. This CDR3 is built from 15 residues. Germline CDR1 reads LGHDT; CDR2 reads YNNKEL (reference sequence). The CDR3 spells CASSSSVTGNTEAFF. In nucleotides, the CDR3 is TGTGCCAGCAGCTCAAGCGTTACAGGGAACACTGAAGCTTTCTTT.

This chain uses TRBV5-1 with TRBJ2-2; TRBD1 aligns across 7 bases. The CDR3 spans 16 residues. Germline CDR1 is SGHRS and CDR2 is YFSETQ. The V gene end was trimmed by 0 bases and the J gene end by 4 bases; junction bases not matched to a gene: 6. The CDR3 DNA follows: TGCGCCAGCAGCTTGGCCGGGACAGCTCGCACCGGGGAGCTGTTTTTT. Amino acid sequence: CASSLAGTARTGELFF.

The count of this clone is one. The chain is built from TRBV29-1 and TRBJ2-7; tentative D call: TRBD1 (6 bases). The CDR3 spans 11 residues. V was clipped by 5 bases and J by 6 bases, with 11 bases between them. The germline V gene encodes CDR1 SQVTM and CDR2 ANQGSEA. The CDR3: CSVCTGPEQYF. The DNA for the CDR3 is TGCAGCGTTTGTACAGGGCCCGAGCAGTACTTC.

V and J are TRBV30 and TRBJ2-7; 11 bases are a match to TRBD2. The CDR3 has 15 amino acids. The germline CDR1 and CDR2 sequences are GTSNPN and SVGIG (reference sequence). The ends lost 7 bases at V and 0 bases at J; junction bases unmatched: 8. The CDR3 loop is CASNRGLAASYEQYF. In nucleotides, the CDR3 is TGTGCCTCGAATCGGGGACTAGCGGCCTCCTACGAGCAGTACTTC.

J is TRBJ2-1 and V is TRBV5-1; the D gene is possibly TRBD2 (5 bases). Germline CDR1 SGHRS, CDR2 YFSETQ. The CDR3 is made up of 14 amino acids. V lost 0 bases, J lost 9 bases, and 13 bases lay in between. The CDR3 reads CASSLGTGRAEQFF. The CDR3 DNA is TGCGCCAGCAGCTTGGGCACGGGGAGAGCTGAGCAGTTCTTC.